The 27 T cell receptor beta chains in this list originate from one sample, sequenced in a study of shared clonotypes between healthy human individuals. TCRdb keeps only in-frame clones here, not all; method: immunoSEQ multiplex PCR. Of roughly 2,500,000 clones in the sample, 90% to 95% were seen once. The material sequenced was naive CD4+ T cells from PBMCs. The subset: CD45RA+ positively selected. The receptors originated from a man between 18 and 29 years old in good health. Some clones in this sample may be carry-over from other donors' samples.

This chain connects TRBV19 to TRBJ1-2; 8 positions match TRBD1. V gave up 4 bases and J gave up 4 bases; unmatched junction bases: 5. Germline V gene data show CDR1 as LNHDA and CDR2 as SQIVND (reference sequence). The CDR3 extends over 14 amino acids. The CDR3 protein is CASSSRGRLYGYTF. Here the CDR3 DNA reads TGTGCCAGTAGTAGCAGGGGGCGCCTCTATGGCTACACCTTC. Full variable domain (missing parts from reference TRBV19 and TRBJ1-2): DGGITQSPKYLFRKEGQNVTLSCEQNLNHDAMYWYRQDPGQGLRLIYYSQIVNDFQKGDIAEGYSVSREKKESFPLTVTSAQKNPTAFYLCASSSRGRLYGYTFGSGTRLTVV.

This chain joins TRBV6-1 and TRBJ2-1, with 8 bases aligning to TRBD1. The V gene end was trimmed by 2 bases and the J gene end by 2 bases; junction bases not matched to a gene: 2. CDR3 size: 15 residues. CDR1 and CDR2 from the germline V gene are MNHNS and SASEGT. The CDR3 protein is CASSEMTGAYNEQFF. DNA of the CDR3: TGTGCCAGCAGTGAAATGACAGGGGCCTACAATGAGCAGTTCTTC.

The rearrangement joins TRBV5-1 to TRBJ2-3; TRBD2 aligns across 11 bases. Germline CDR1 reads SGHRS; CDR2 reads YFSETQ. This CDR3 spans 16 amino acids. Losses at the gene ends were 1 base for V and 3 bases for J; bases not matched to a gene: 4. CDR3 DNA: TGCGCCAGCAGCTTGCCACTAGCGGGAGAAACAGATACGCAGTATTTT. Translated: CASSLPLAGETDTQYF.

This rearrangement joins TRBV12-5 to TRBJ1-2; D ambiguous. This CDR3 is 12 amino acids long. Germline V gene lookup returns CDR1 LGHNT and CDR2 FRNRAP. Trimming stripped 7 bases from V and 4 bases from J, with 10 bases between. The CDR3 DNA follows: TGTGCTAGTGCTAGGGATACCTATGGCTACACCTTC. It codes for CASARDTYGYTF.

The sample holds one count of this clone. The chain combines TRBV7-2 with TRBJ2-3; D is uncertain. The germline CDR1 and CDR2 sequences are SGHTA and FQGNSA. The V and J ends lost 4 bases and 5 bases respectively, with 13 bases between them. The CDR3 totals 14 residues. The CDR3 DNA is TGTGCCAGCAGCTCCTACAGACTGGGAGATACGCAGTATTTT. Translating it yields CASSSYRLGDTQYF. Full variable domain (remainder filled in from reference TRBV7-2 and TRBJ2-3): GAGVSQSPSNKVTEKGKDVELRCDPISGHTALYWYRQSLGQGLEFLIYFQGNSAPDKSGLPSDRFSAERTGGSVSTLTIQRTQQEDSAVYLCASSSYRLGDTQYFGPGTRLTVL.

The chain is built from TRBV19 and TRBJ1-4; D not resolved. The CDR3 runs to 16 residues. V gave up 4 bases and J gave up 2 bases, with 14 bases separating them. From germline, CDR1 is LNHDA and CDR2 SQIVND (reference sequence). The CDR3 loop is CASSTGLTSTNEKLFF. The CDR3 region has the DNA TGTGCCAGTAGTACCGGTCTGACCAGCACTAATGAAAAACTGTTTTTT.

This clone was seen a single time. This chain connects TRBV5-1 to TRBJ2-5; 10 bases align to TRBD1. The CDR3 has 16 amino acids. Trimming removed 3 bases from V and 7 bases from J; junction bases left unmatched: 12. Germline CDR1 is SGHRS and CDR2 is YFSETQ. The CDR3: CASSSTTTGGGGTQYF. In nucleotides, the CDR3 is TGCGCCAGCAGCTCAACCACGACAGGGGGCGGAGGGACCCAGTACTTC.

The rearrangement joins TRBV19 to TRBJ2-7, with D possibly matching TRBD1 (6 bases). CDR3 length equals 12 residues. The germline CDR1 and CDR2 sequences are LNHDA and SQIVND (reference sequence). Trimming removed 10 bases at V and 5 bases at J, with 15 bases between. The CDR3 spells CATRGEFHEQYF. In DNA, the CDR3 is TGTGCCACCAGGGGTGAGTTCCACGAGCAGTACTTC. Drawing the rest from reference TRBV19 and TRBJ2-7, the complete variable domain is DGGITQSPKYLFRKEGQNVTLSCEQNLNHDAMYWYRQDPGQGLRLIYYSQIVNDFQKGDIAEGYSVSREKKESFPLTVTSAQKNPTAFYLCATRGEFHEQYFGPGTRLTVT.

The CDR3 nucleotides are TGTGCCAGCAGTCCCGGACTTCGCGGGGCCCTCCACTTT. Its translation: CASSPGLRGALHF. The chain is built from TRBV28 and TRBJ1-6; D unresolved. Trimming took off 5 bases at V and 14 bases at J, with 16 bases between the two ends. The CDR3 runs to 13 residues. From germline, CDR1 is MDHEN and CDR2 SYDVKM.

The rearrangement links TRBV6-6 to TRBJ2-7, with a possible D match to TRBD2 (6 bases). Looked up from germline, CDR1 is MNHNY and CDR2 is SVGAGI (reference sequence). The CDR3 length is 13 residues. V lost 6 bases, J lost 3 bases, and 12 bases lay in between. In nucleotides, the CDR3 is TGTGCCAGCAGGCTACTGACTAGCTACGAGCAGTACTTC. This sequence encodes CASRLLTSYEQYF.

CDR3 protein: CASSEFWEFSYQPQHF. The DNA for the CDR3 is TGTGCCAGCAGTGAATTCTGGGAATTTAGTTATCAGCCCCAGCATTTT. The V call is TRBV6-1, the J call TRBJ1-5; the D is unclear. This CDR3 has 16 residues. The ends were cut back, 2 bases at V and 5 bases at J, with 16 bases in the middle. Germline V CDR1 and CDR2: MNHNS, SASEGT.

J is TRBJ2-7 and V is TRBV5-1, with 11 bases aligning to TRBD2. This CDR3 is 16 amino acids long. V shed 4 bases and J 3 bases; nucleotides not matched to a gene: 9. Germline CDR1 reads SGHRS; CDR2 reads YFSETQ. The CDR3 sequence: CASSPLTSGGNYEQYF. The CDR3 DNA reads as TGCGCCAGCAGCCCCCTTACTAGCGGGGGTAACTACGAGCAGTACTTC.

The chain links TRBV6-1 to TRBJ2-2; D not resolved. CDR3 length: 12 residues. The ends were cut back, 8 bases at V and 1 base at J, with 5 bases in the middle. From germline, CDR1 is MNHNS and CDR2 SASEGT. CDR3 coding DNA: TGTGCCAGCGGCAGGAACACCGGGGAGCTGTTTTTT. Translated: CASGRNTGELFF.

With regard to this clone: This same CDR3 is encoded by further DNA sequences in the sample. The V gene is TRBV7-3, the J gene TRBJ2-5, with 8 bases fitting TRBD2. This CDR3 is built from 13 residues. With 5 bases clipped from V and 5 bases from J, the junction kept 4 bases outside the gene matches. Looked up from germline, CDR1 is SGHTA and CDR2 is FQGTGA. CDR3 nucleotide sequence: TGTGCCAGCAGCCCCCCGGGGGGGGAGACCCAGTACTTC. Translation: CASSPPGGETQYF.

V and J are TRBV11-2 and TRBJ1-3, with TRBD1 matching 7 bases. The germline V gene has CDR1 SGHAT and CDR2 FQNNGV. The CDR3 loop spans 14 amino acids. The ends lost 5 bases at V and 0 bases at J; junction bases unmatched: 1. CDR3 protein: CASSDRDSGNTIYF. The CDR3 region has the DNA TGTGCCAGCAGCGACAGGGACTCTGGAAACACCATATATTTT. Complete variable domain (other parts from reference TRBV11-2 and TRBJ1-3): EAGVAQSPRYKIIEKRQSVAFWCNPISGHATLYWYQQILGQGPKLLIQFQNNGVVDDSQLPKDRFSAERLKGVDSTLKIQPAKLEDSAVYLCASSDRDSGNTIYFGEGSWLTVV.

As for this clone: This same CDR3 is encoded by further DNA sequences in the sample. This chain joins TRBV5-1 and TRBJ2-6; TRBD1 or TRBD2 may be the D gene (6 bases each). Per the germline V gene, CDR1 is SGHRS and CDR2 is YFSETQ. The length of the CDR3 is 15 residues. V was cut by 2 bases and J by 2 bases, with 8 bases left in between. The CDR3 nucleotides read TGCGCCAGCAGCTTTGGGGGGCCTGGGGCCAACGTCCTGACTTTC. Amino acid sequence: CASSFGGPGANVLTF.

The chain carries TRBV28 and TRBJ2-2; unclear D gene. CDR3 length: 13 amino acids. Germline V gene sequence: CDR1 MDHEN, CDR2 SYDVKM. Trimming took 0 bases from V and 8 from J, leaving 7 bases between them. CDR3 amino acids: CASSLWGGGELFF. The CDR3 nucleotides are TGTGCCAGCAGTTTATGGGGTGGAGGGGAGCTGTTTTTT. The whole variable domain, remainder taken from reference TRBV28 and TRBJ2-2, is DVKVTQSSRYLVKRTGEKVFLECVQDMDHENMFWYRQDPGLGLRLIYFSYDVKMKEKGDIPEGYSVSREKKERFSLILESASTNQTSMYLCASSLWGGGELFFGEGSRLTVL.

The chain recombines TRBV5-1 with TRBJ2-2; 12 bases line up with TRBD2. CDR3 length: 19 amino acids. V shed 3 bases, J shed 8 bases, and the junction held 17 bases outside the gene matches. Germline V gene sequence: CDR1 SGHRS, CDR2 YFSETQ. For the CDR3, the DNA is TGCGCCAGCAGCTCACTAGCGGGAGGCCTCGCCGGGGGGACTGGGGAGCTGTTTTTT. Protein product: CASSSLAGGLAGGTGELFF.

This chain connects TRBV4-2 to TRBJ1-4; no firm D call. CDR1 LGHNA and CDR2 YNFKEQ come from the germline V gene. The length of the CDR3 is 17 residues. Trimming removed 0 bases from V and 7 bases from J, with 18 bases in between. CDR3 amino acids: CASSQEIVGRAGEKLFF. As DNA, the CDR3 is TGTGCCAGCAGCCAAGAAATAGTAGGCCGAGCGGGTGAAAAACTGTTTTTT.

The chain has TRBV15 and TRBJ2-7; D tentatively fits TRBD1 or TRBD2 (5 bases each). CDR3 length equals 13 residues. V gave up 4 bases and J gave up 5 bases, with 12 bases separating them. Germline loops: CDR1 LNHNV, CDR2 YYDKDF (reference sequence). CDR3 coding DNA: TGTGCCACCAGCATTGGGGGTCTCGACGAGCAGTACTTC. This gives the protein CATSIGGLDEQYF.

The gene calls are TRBV7-3 and TRBJ2-5; 10 positions match TRBD1. The CDR3 length is 15 residues. CDR1 is SGHTA and CDR2 is FQGTGA in the germline V gene. V was pared by 6 bases and J by 3 bases, with 7 bases of the junction left unmatched. CDR3 protein: CASRKLGQGEETQYF. CDR3 coding DNA: TGTGCCAGCAGGAAACTAGGACAGGGGGAAGAGACCCAGTACTTC. The entire variable domain, with the rest obtained from reference TRBV7-3 and TRBJ2-5, is as follows: GAGVSQTPSNKVTEKGKYVELRCDPISGHTALYWYRQSLGQGPEFLIYFQGTGAADDSGLPNDRFFAVRPEGSVSTLKIQRTERGDSAVYLCASRKLGQGEETQYFGPGTRLLVL.

The chain joins TRBV7-9 to TRBJ1-1, with 9 bases lining up with TRBD1. Trimming at V came to 0 bases and at J to 11 bases, leaving 10 bases not matched to a gene. The germline CDR1 and CDR2 sequences are SEHNR and FQNEAQ (reference sequence). This CDR3 comprises 15 residues. This CDR3 reads CASSLASGQGRVAFF. The CDR3 DNA reads TGTGCCAGCAGCTTAGCTTCGGGACAGGGACGGGTTGCTTTCTTT. Combining the CDR3 with reference TRBV7-9 and TRBJ1-1 gives the whole variable domain DTGVSQNPRHKITKRGQNVTFRCDPISEHNRLYWYRQTLGQGPEFLTYFQNEAQLEKSRLLSDRFSAERPKGSFSTLEIQRTEQGDSAMYLCASSLASGQGRVAFFGQGTRLTVV.

The DNA of the CDR3 is TGCAGCGTTGAAGATCCCAACTATGGCTACACCTTC. Residues: CSVEDPNYGYTF. The chain joins TRBV29-1 to TRBJ1-2; D remains unclear. V lost 0 bases to trimming and J lost 2 bases, with 4 bases between them. CDR1 is SQVTM and CDR2 is ANQGSEA in the germline V gene. The CDR3 contains 12 residues. Full variable domain (remainder filled in from reference TRBV29-1 and TRBJ1-2): SAVISQKPSRDICQRGTSLTIQCQVDSQVTMMFWYRQQPGQSLTLIATANQGSEATYESGFVIDKFPISRPNLTFSTLTVSNMSPEDSSIYLCSVEDPNYGYTFGSGTRLTVV.

On this clone itself: Other DNA sequences within the sample encode an identical CDR3. The chain links TRBV9 to TRBJ2-1; D is unresolved. CDR3 length: 15 amino acids. With 0 bases removed from V and 0 bases from J, the gap between germline ends came to 7 bases. The germline gives CDR1 SGDLS, CDR2 YYNGEE. CDR3 DNA sequence: TGTGCCAGCAGCGTAGATTTGAACTCCTACAATGAGCAGTTCTTC. Protein sequence: CASSVDLNSYNEQFF.

The chain uses TRBV6-6 and TRBJ2-5; D remains ambiguous. Trimming stripped 6 bases from V and 5 bases from J, with 13 bases between. Germline V gene data show CDR1 as MNHNY and CDR2 as SVGAGI (reference sequence). The length of the CDR3 is 13 residues. For the CDR3, the DNA is TGTGCCAGCAGCAGAGGCCCCCGGGAGACCCAGTACTTC. Amino acids: CASSRGPRETQYF.

This chain connects TRBV7-2 to TRBJ1-6; a possible D gene is TRBD1 (6 bases). The CDR3 length is 16 residues. Germline-derived CDR1 and CDR2 are SGHTA and FQGNSA. The V gene lost 1 base and the J gene lost 7 bases, with 14 bases spanning the gap. The CDR3 region has the DNA TGTGCCAGCAGCTTAGATGCAGGGGCGCGAAATTCACCCCTCCACTTT. Protein sequence: CASSLDAGARNSPLHF.

This chain connects TRBV7-2 to TRBJ1-1; D might be TRBD1 (5 bases). The CDR3 contains 13 residues. Trimming took off 11 bases at V and 1 base at J, with 14 bases between the two ends. Germline-derived CDR1 and CDR2 are SGHTA and FQGNSA. This CDR3 reads CAGLVGQNTEAFF. CDR3 coding DNA: TGTGCCGGGTTGGTGGGGCAGAACACTGAAGCTTTCTTT.